Reported below is one TCR beta chain. Germline and junction disagree at one end, which may indicate a read error. The data originate from a study of blood T cells in healthy people across ages. Looked up from germline, CDR1 is LGHDT and CDR2 is YNNKEL (reference sequence). CDR3 length: 13 residues. Through a sample-barcoded 5' primer and a J-beta primer mix, a second PCR was run for roughly 6 to 12 cycles. Each of the samples gave a minimum of 3 million paired-end reads that contained CDR3. TCRdb itself ran the 5' RACE reads through MiXCR, one entry per CDR3 protein. This sample has roughly 730,000 distinct CDR3 sequences, with just over 55% found just once.

V gene TRBV3-1 combines with J gene TRBJ2-1, with D hard to call. Sequencing used blood. The receptor was derived from a man aged 35-49 years in good health. The CDR3 nucleotides read TGTGCCAGCAGCCGTAACAGTTACAATGAGCAGTTCTTT. It is translated as CASSRNSYNEQFF.